This T cell receptor beta chain was observed in a study of response to subunit inactivated influenza vaccine. TCRdb re-derived calls from the RT-PCR reads in MiXCR, one entry per CDR3 protein. This table holds under 850,000 distinct CDR3 sequences, less than 20% found once. In germline, CDR1 is SGHTA, CDR2 FQGTGA. Trimming stripped 2 bases from V and 8 bases from J, with 22 bases between. CDR3 length: 16 amino acids. The rearrangement uses TRBV7-3 and TRBJ2-7; the D gene is possibly TRBD2 (6 bases). The sample in question was PBMCs from blood, obtained around 5 days after vaccination. This sequence originates from a man between 45 and 60 years old who received an inactivated influenza vaccine. CDR3 in DNA: TGTGCCAGCAGCTTAGGTCGTGGGGGGACGTCCGGGAAGCAGTACTTC. This gives the protein CASSLGRGGTSGKQYF.